This T cell receptor (beta chain) was captured in a study of blood T cell repertoires in COVID-19. Turning to the study itself: From the United States, Italy and Spain came samples of acute and convalescent COVID-19. Nucleic acid was either cDNA or gDNA, and it came from T cells, B-cell-depleted T cells, or PBMCs.

The Seattle patients, enrolled during active infection, were followed longitudinally. Original processing notes: The authors estimated nucleated cell counts from reference gene primer amplification. Sequencing was performed with immunoSEQ multiplex PCR; in TCRdb, only in-frame clones are kept and a portion is missing. V, J and clone size derive from that table, while D and trimming were established from the DNA sequence. The sample lists under 250,000 clones, around 86% occurring once. Trimming cost V 6 bases and J 4 bases; bases outside gene matches: 22. The CDR3 spans 20 residues. The germline gives CDR1 KGHDR, CDR2 SFDVKD.

Source material: peripheral blood. This clonotype originated in an older woman with COVID-19, enrolled during active disease. The chain links TRBV24-1 to TRBJ2-1, with TRBD2 matching 8 bases. Here the CDR3 reads CATSRSPGLVGRGEYNEQFF. CDR3 nucleotides: TGTGCCACCAGTCGATCACCGGGACTAGTAGGGCGGGGCGAATACAATGAGCAGTTCTTC.